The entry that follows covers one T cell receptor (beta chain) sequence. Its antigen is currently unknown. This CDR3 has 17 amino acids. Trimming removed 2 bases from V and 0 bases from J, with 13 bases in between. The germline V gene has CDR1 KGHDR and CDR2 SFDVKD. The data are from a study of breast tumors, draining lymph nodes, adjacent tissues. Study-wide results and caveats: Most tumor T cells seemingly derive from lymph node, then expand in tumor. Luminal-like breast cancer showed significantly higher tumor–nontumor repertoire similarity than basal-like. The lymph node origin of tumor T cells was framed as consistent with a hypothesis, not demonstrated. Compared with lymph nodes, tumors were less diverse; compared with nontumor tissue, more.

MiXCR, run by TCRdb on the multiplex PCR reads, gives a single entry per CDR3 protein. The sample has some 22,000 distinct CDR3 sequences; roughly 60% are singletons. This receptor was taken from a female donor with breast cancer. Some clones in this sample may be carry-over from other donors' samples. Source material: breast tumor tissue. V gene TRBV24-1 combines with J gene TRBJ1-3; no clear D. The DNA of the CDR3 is TGTGCCACCAGTGATTGCCCTTACGCCTCCTCTGGAAACACCATATATTTT. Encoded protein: CATSDCPYASSGNTIYF.